This TCR beta chain was recorded in a study of T cells after yellow fever vaccination. A note on this clonotype: Its antigen is not identified.

CDR3 length: 14 residues. With 6 bases clipped from V and 5 bases from J, the junction kept 7 bases outside the gene matches. The V gene's germline CDR1 is SGHTA and CDR2 FQGNSA. Findings and caveats of the study: In post-booster samples, most primary-vaccination clones reappeared (just under 98% CD4, around 87% CD8). Compared with primary, the secondary response was weaker and peaked at day 5, not 15.

MiXCR was run by TCRdb on the 5' RACE reads, yielding one entry per CDR3 protein. This sample has under 350,000 distinct CDR3 sequences, with roughly 4.3% found just once. Sequenced here: PBMCs, sampled 5 days after the yellow fever booster vaccination. The chain uses TRBV7-2 and TRBJ2-1, with TRBD2 matching over 7 bases. This clonotype was sampled from a young man who received the YFV17D yellow fever vaccine. This CDR3 reads CASRVGGSDNEQFF. The CDR3 region has the DNA TGTGCCAGCAGAGTGGGGGGGAGTGACAATGAGCAGTTCTTC.